This passage covers 12 T cell receptor beta chains from one sample sequenced in a study of shared clonotypes between healthy human individuals. Generated by immunoSEQ multiplex PCR, the TCRdb table keeps only in-frame clones and is missing some. The top ten clones hold roughly an eighth of a sample with about 490,000 clones, about 84% of them seen once. Input material: PBMCs. These receptors all come from a woman in her thirties or forties in good health. Some clones in this sample may be carry-over from other donors' samples.

The chain has TRBV7-2 and TRBJ2-3, with 15 bases aligning to TRBD2. The V gene end was trimmed by 4 bases and the J gene end by 5 bases; junction bases not matched to a gene: 4. Germline CDR1 reads SGHTA; CDR2 reads FQGNSA. This CDR3 has 16 amino acids. The CDR3 loop is CASSSGLAGGGDTQYF. Written as DNA, the CDR3 is TGTGCCAGCAGCTCGGGACTAGCGGGAGGAGGAGATACGCAGTATTTT.

This clone was picked up many times. The same CDR3 is also encoded by other DNA sequences in this sample. The chain uses TRBV6-4 and TRBJ2-1; D ambiguous. The germline CDR1 and CDR2 sequences are MRHNA and SNTAGT. V gave up 0 bases and J gave up 1 base, with 7 bases separating them. This CDR3 is built from 15 residues. This chain's CDR3 is CASSDSAGSYNEQFF. CDR3 sequence (DNA): TGTGCCAGCAGTGACTCCGCCGGGTCCTACAATGAGCAGTTCTTC.

This chain links TRBV9 with TRBJ2-3; a weak D match, TRBD2 (6 bases). The germline V and J ends were trimmed by 0 bases and 6 bases, with 17 bases remaining between them. From germline, CDR1 is SGDLS and CDR2 YYNGEE. There are 16 residues in the CDR3. The CDR3: CASSVGPAQEGDTQYF. The CDR3 DNA reads TGTGCCAGCAGCGTAGGCCCCGCACAGGAGGGGGATACGCAGTATTTT.

The genes are TRBV6-6 and TRBJ2-2; 10 bases agree with TRBD2. V lost 11 bases and J lost 3; bases outside the gene matches: 3. The germline V gene encodes CDR1 MNHNY and CDR2 SVGAGI (reference sequence). There are 13 residues in the CDR3. DNA for the CDR3: TGTGCCTCCGGGACTAGCGACACCGGGGAGCTGTTTTTT. Amino acid sequence: CASGTSDTGELFF.

Turning to this clone: A single base is all that separates this from a far larger clone, so a read error is likely. The sample contains more than one DNA sequence encoding this CDR3. The chain links TRBV18 to TRBJ1-1; tentative D call: TRBD1 (6 bases). The germline CDR1 and CDR2 sequences are KGHSH and LQKENI. This CDR3 has 13 amino acids. The CDR3 coding sequence is TGTGCCAGCTCAGGACAGTCGAACACTGAAGCCTTCTTT. Amino acids: CASSGQSNTEAFF.

The V call is TRBV11-1, the J call TRBJ1-2; no firm D call. Trimming pared 3 bases from V and 8 bases from J, leaving 10 bases between. Germline values: CDR1 SGHAT, CDR2 FQDESV (reference sequence). This CDR3 is 12 amino acids long. The DNA of the CDR3 is TGTGCCAGCAGCTTGGGCGGTCAGGGCTACACCTTC. It encodes CASSLGGQGYTF.

In its sample, this clone was seen once. The CDR3 region has the DNA TGTGCCAGCAGTTCTGGACTGCACAATGAGCAGTTCTTC. Its protein is CASSSGLHNEQFF. The chain recombines TRBV27 with TRBJ2-1; perhaps TRBD2 as D (5 bases). The V gene's germline CDR1 is MNHEY and CDR2 SMNVEV (reference sequence). This CDR3 contains 13 residues. V lost 4 bases, J lost 5 bases, and 9 bases lay in between.

The rearrangement uses TRBV5-1 and TRBJ2-7; 8 positions match TRBD2. Trimming at V came to 0 bases and at J to 1 base, leaving 6 bases not matched to a gene. In germline, CDR1 is SGHRS, CDR2 YFSETQ. The CDR3 extends over 16 amino acids. The CDR3 region has the DNA TGCGCCAGCAGCTTGGGTGGCGAGCGGGGGTCCTACGAGCAGTACTTC. Protein: CASSLGGERGSYEQYF.

The chain is built from TRBV30 and TRBJ2-1; TRBD2 matches 11 bases. The CDR3 length is 20 residues. The V and J ends lost 0 bases and 4 bases, in that order; junction bases with no gene match: 17. Per the germline V gene, CDR1 is GTSNPN and CDR2 is SVGIG (reference sequence). The DNA for the CDR3 is TGTGCCTGGAGTGTACGAGGTCGAGGACTAGCGGGCTTCGTATACAATGAGCAGTTCTTC. Translating gives CAWSVRGRGLAGFVYNEQFF.

The sample holds one count of this clone. V gene TRBV28 combines with J gene TRBJ2-1; D is unclear. Trimming removed 4 bases from V and 8 bases from J, with 12 bases in between. The CDR3 extends over 13 amino acids. CDR1 and CDR2 from the germline V gene are MDHEN and SYDVKM. CDR3 loop: CASSSPARDEQFF. The CDR3, as DNA: TGTGCCAGCAGTTCCCCGGCTAGGGATGAGCAGTTCTTC.

V gene TRBV27 combines with J gene TRBJ1-5; D is unclear. Between the trimmed V and J ends, which lost 3 bases and 3 bases, there was a span of 9 bases. In germline, CDR1 is MNHEY, CDR2 SMNVEV (reference sequence). The CDR3 is made up of 14 amino acids. The CDR3 nucleotides read TGTGCCAGCAGTTTTTCGGCCTACAATCAGCCCCAGCATTTT. It yields the protein CASSFSAYNQPQHF.

V is TRBV28 and J is TRBJ1-4, with 7 positions matching TRBD1. J gave up 2 bases and V 5 bases, and 5 bases lay outside the gene matches. CDR1 and CDR2 (germline): MDHEN, SYDVKM. This CDR3 has 15 residues. CDR3 residues: CASSEGARTNEKLFF. CDR3 DNA: TGTGCCAGCAGTGAGGGGGCGCGGACTAATGAAAAACTGTTTTTT.